The text below deals with one T cell receptor (beta chain). This specimen comes from a study of T cell changes during pregnancy in multiple sclerosis. Measured with immunoSEQ multiplex PCR; TCRdb has only the in-frame clones, and not every one. There are approximately 73,000 clones in the sample; around 94% occur only once, and roughly 0.22% lies in the top ten. Trimming pared 4 bases from V and 1 base from J, leaving 19 bases between. CDR1 is KGHSH and CDR2 is LQKENI in the germline V gene. The CDR3 loop spans 17 amino acids. This clonotype was obtained from a female donor with multiple sclerosis, enrolled in a pregnancy study. J is TRBJ1-1 and V is TRBV18, with a possible D match to TRBD1 (6 bases). The sample in question was CD4+ T cells from peripheral blood mononuclear cells, obtained before pregnancy. The DNA for the CDR3 is TGTGCCAGCTCACACGAGTTACCGGGACACCCGAACACTGAAGCTTTCTTT. Protein: CASSHELPGHPNTEAFF. The complete variable domain, with remaining parts taken from reference TRBV18 and TRBJ1-1, reads NAGVMQNPRHLVRRRGQEARLRCSPMKGHSHVYWYRQLPEEGLKFMVYLQKENIIDESGMPKERFSAEFPKEGPSILRIQQVVRGDSAAYFCASSHELPGHPNTEAFFGQGTRLTVV.